This TCR beta chain stems from a study of control samples from healthy donors and cancer patients (dated by TCRdb to the early 2020s). The library was produced with the immunoSEQ multiplex PCR assay. TCRdb obtained this table from immuneACCESS and retained in-frame rearrangements with V and J assigned. These tables miss some clones; where compared with another copy, unresolved V genes account for less than half of the shortfall, and the remainder is unexplained. The sample includes 150,000 to 200,000 clones, with more than 90% observed a single time. Around 2% of the sample is taken by the ten largest. On this clone: Its antigen is not yet known. Per-nucleotide qualities are absent, and no much larger clonotype sits a single base away.

Sequences were obtained from blood. The TCR was taken from a woman between 40 and 55 years old in good health.

This receptor has the CDR3 CASSLAVGQSYEQYF. The nucleotide sequence is given as TGCGCCAGCAGCTTGGCGGTGGGGCAATCCTACGAGCAGTACTTC. The sequence joins TRBV5-1 to TRBJ2-7; TRBD1 is possibly the D segment (5 matching bases). The V and J ends are trimmed by 0 bases and 1 base, leaving 11 bases between them. CDR1 and CDR2 were assigned from the germline V gene as SGHRS and YFSETQ. From the cysteine up to the phenylalanine, the CDR3 has a length of 15 residues. The read is trimmed to its CDR3 DNA, 45 bases read in frame from base 1.